This T cell receptor (beta chain) was obtained from a study of T cells in Graves' hyperthyroidism and ophthalmopathy. As concerns this clonotype: An end of the junction does not agree with germline; a read error may underlie this.

Diagnosis relied on clinical symptoms, serum thyroxine and TRAb, thyroid ultrasound and orbital computed tomography. CDR3 size: 14 residues. Germline assignment: CDR1 LNHDA and CDR2 SQIVND (reference sequence). TCR beta CDR3 region amplification was performed from RNA transcripts. The TCR CDR3 was amplified in a first-round RT-PCR using the HTBI primer set. TCRdb ran MiXCR on the multiplex PCR reads and lists one entry per CDR3 protein. The sample lists approximately 700,000 distinct CDR3 sequences; less than 20% were seen once. Material for sequencing was blood. The chain joins TRBV19 to TRBJ1-2; the D gene is possibly TRBD1 (6 bases). The source is a young man with Graves' hyperthyroidism. The CDR3: CSSSIASGDYGYTF. CDR3 nucleotide sequence: TGTTCCAGTAGTATAGCGTCAGGGGACTATGGCTACACCTTC.